This T cell receptor (beta chain) was found in a study of identifying expanded T cells in peripheral blood. Whole-study findings and limits: About 1.3 clones differed between technical replicates, versus approximately 16 and 20 over time. Across healthy donors, higher total template counts meant significantly greater approximately two-week count variance.

Libraries were prepared by immunoSEQ multiplex PCR; TCRdb keeps only in-frame clonotypes and omits some of them. Among more than 65,000 clones listed, over 75% were seen once. Germline CDR1 and CDR2: SGHKS and YYEKEE (reference sequence). The CDR3 loop spans 15 amino acids. The V gene lost 3 bases and the J gene lost 2 bases, with 13 bases spanning the gap. Regarding this clone: Its target is unknown.

Collection occurred without any documented infections or immune events in donors. The receptor was isolated from a person aged 18-69 years in good health. The V gene is TRBV5-5, the J gene TRBJ2-3; D possibly uses TRBD1 or TRBD2 (6 bases each). Source material: blood. The CDR3 region is CASSSKRGDTDTQYF. CDR3 sequence (DNA): TGTGCCAGCAGCTCAAAAAGGGGGGACACAGATACGCAGTATTTT.